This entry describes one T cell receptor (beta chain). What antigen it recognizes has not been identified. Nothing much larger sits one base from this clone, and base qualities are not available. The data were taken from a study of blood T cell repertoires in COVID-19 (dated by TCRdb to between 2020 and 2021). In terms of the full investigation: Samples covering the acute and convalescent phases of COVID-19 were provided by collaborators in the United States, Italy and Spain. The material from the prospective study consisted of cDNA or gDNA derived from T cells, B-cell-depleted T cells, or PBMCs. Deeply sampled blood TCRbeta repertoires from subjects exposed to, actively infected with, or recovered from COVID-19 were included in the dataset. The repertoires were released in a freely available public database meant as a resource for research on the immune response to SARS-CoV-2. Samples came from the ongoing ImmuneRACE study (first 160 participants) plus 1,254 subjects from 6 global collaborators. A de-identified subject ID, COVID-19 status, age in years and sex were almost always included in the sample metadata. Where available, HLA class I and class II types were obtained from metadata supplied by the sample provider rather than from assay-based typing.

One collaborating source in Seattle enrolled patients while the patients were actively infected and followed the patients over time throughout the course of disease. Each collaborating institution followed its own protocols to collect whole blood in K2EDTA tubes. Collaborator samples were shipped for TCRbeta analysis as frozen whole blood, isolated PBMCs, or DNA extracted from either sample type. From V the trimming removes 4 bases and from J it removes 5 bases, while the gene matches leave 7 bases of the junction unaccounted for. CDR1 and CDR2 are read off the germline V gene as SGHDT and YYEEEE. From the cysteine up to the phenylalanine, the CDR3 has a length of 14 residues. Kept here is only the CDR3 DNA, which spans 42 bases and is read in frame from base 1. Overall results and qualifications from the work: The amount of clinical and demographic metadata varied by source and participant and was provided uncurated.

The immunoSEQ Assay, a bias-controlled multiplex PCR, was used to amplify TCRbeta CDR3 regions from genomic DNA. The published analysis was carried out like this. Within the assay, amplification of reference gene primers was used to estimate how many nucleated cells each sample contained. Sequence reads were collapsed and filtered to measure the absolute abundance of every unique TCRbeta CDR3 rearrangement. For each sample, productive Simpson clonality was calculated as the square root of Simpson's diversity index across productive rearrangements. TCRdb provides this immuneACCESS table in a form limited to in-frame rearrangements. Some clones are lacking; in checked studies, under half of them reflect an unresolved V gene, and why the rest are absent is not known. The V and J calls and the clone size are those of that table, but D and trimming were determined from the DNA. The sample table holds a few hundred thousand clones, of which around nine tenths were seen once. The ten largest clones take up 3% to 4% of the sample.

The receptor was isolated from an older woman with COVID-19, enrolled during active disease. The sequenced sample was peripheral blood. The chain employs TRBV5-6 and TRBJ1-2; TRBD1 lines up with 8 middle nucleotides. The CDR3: CASSIRTGRYGYTF. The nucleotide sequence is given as TGTGCCAGCAGCATAAGGACAGGGAGGTATGGCTACACCTTC.